This T cell receptor beta chain appears in the sequencing data of a study of blood T cell repertoires in COVID-19. Overall study: The United States, Italy and Spain were the sources of the acute and convalescent COVID-19 samples. T cells, B-cell-depleted T cells, or PBMCs provided the cDNA or gDNA that served as material.

The CDR3 loop spans 16 amino acids. V shed 3 bases and J 1 base; nucleotides not matched to a gene: 8. CDR1 is KGHSH, CDR2 LQKENI, per germline. Self-reported history from a screening survey and questionnaire set each donor's cohort. Here immunoSEQ multiplex PCR was the method, and the copy in TCRdb shows in-frame clones only, minus some. The data hold under 450,000 clones, with 80% to 95% observed a single time. This TCR came from a woman in her thirties or forties who had been exposed to COVID-19. The chain recombines TRBV18 with TRBJ1-1; 7 bases align to TRBD1. Sample: PBMCs or T cells enriched from blood (not recorded which). DNA for the CDR3: TGTGCCAGCTCACCCTCACGACAGGGATCGAACACTGAAGCTTTCTTT. Its translation is CASSPSRQGSNTEAFF.